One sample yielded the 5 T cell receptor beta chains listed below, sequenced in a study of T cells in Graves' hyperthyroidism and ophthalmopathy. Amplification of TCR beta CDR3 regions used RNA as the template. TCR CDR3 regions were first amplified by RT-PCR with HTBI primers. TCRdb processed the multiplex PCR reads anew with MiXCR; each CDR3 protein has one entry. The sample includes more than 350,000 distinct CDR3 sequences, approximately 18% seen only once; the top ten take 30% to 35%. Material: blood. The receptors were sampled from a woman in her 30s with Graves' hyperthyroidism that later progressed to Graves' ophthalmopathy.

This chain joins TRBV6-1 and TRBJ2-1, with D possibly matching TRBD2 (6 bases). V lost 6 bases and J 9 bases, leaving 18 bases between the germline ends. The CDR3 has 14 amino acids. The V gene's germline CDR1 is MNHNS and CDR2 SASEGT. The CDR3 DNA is TGTGCCAGCAGCCCGACTAGATTCGGGCGTGAGCAGTTCTTC. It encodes CASSPTRFGREQFF.

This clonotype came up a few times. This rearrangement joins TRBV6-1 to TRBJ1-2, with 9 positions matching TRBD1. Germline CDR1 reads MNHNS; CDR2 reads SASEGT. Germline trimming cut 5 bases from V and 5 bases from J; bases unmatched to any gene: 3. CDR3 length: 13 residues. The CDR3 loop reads CASSRGTGYGYTF. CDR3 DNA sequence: TGTGCCAGCAGTCGAGGGACAGGGTATGGCTACACCTTC.

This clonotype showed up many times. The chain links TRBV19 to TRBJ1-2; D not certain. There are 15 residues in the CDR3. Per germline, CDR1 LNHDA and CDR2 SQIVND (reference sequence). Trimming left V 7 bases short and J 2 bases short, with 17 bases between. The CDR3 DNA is TGTGCCAGTAACGACCCCGGTTCGGACAACTATGGCTACACCTTC. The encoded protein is CASNDPGSDNYGYTF.

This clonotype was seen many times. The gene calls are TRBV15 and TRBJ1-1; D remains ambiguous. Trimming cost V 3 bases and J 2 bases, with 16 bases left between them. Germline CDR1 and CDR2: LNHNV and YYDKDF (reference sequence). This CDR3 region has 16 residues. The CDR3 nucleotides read TGTGCCACCAGCAGTGGAAAATACAGAGACAACACTGAAGCTTTCTTT. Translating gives CATSSGKYRDNTEAFF.

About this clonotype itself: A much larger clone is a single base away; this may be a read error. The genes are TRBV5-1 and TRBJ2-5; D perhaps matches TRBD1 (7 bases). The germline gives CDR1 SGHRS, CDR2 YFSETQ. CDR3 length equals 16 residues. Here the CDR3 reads CASTIGGRPGEETQCF. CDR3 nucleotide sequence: TGCGCCAGCACGATAGGGGGCAGGCCGGGAGAAGAGACCCAGTGCTTC.